The source of this T cell receptor beta chain is a study of T cell repertoires in cytomegalovirus infection. Turning to the study itself: Public TCR beta signatures provided an indication of both CMV infection and a matching HLA type.

TCRdb fed the reads into MiXCR, producing one record per CDR3 protein. The data hold 150,000 to 200,000 distinct CDR3 sequences, with roughly 17% observed a single time. Germline V CDR1 and CDR2: SGHTA, FQGNSA. The CDR3 covers 12 residues. Losses at the gene ends were 5 bases for V and 3 bases for J; bases not matched to a gene: 0. Regarding the study as a whole: HLA-C-restricted CMV-specific TCR beta clonotypes prevailed in the ex vivo response.

Note on this clonotype: Antigen: not known.

This clonotype originated in a human donor in good health (CMV status not recorded). Some clones in this sample may be carry-over from other donors' samples. The rearrangement uses TRBV7-2 and TRBJ1-2, with 7 bases lining up with TRBD1. Sequencing used CD8+ T cells from PBMCs. CDR3 sequence reads: CASSTGDYGYTF. The CDR3 coding sequence is TGTGCCAGCAGCACAGGGGACTATGGCTACACCTTC. Combining the CDR3 with reference TRBV7-2 and TRBJ1-2 gives the whole variable domain GAGVSQSPSNKVTEKGKDVELRCDPISGHTALYWYRQSLGQGLEFLIYFQGNSAPDKSGLPSDRFSAERTGGSVSTLTIQRTQQEDSAVYLCASSTGDYGYTFGSGTRLTVV.